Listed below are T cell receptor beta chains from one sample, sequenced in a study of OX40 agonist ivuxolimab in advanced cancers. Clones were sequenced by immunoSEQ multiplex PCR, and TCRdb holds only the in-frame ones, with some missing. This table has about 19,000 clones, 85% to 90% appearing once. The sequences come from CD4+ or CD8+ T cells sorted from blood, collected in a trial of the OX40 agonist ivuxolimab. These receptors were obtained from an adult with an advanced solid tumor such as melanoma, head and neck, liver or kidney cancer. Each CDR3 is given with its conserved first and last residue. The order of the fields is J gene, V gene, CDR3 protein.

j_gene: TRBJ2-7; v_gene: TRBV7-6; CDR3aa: CASSKTAHEQYF
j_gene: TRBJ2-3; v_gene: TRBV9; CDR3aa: CASSFRTGDLTDTQYF
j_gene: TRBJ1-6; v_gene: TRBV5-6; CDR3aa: CASSLEWGTGNSPLHF
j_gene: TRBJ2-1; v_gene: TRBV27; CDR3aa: CASSLTPGGAYNEQFF
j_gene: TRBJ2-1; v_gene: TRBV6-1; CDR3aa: CASRADYHNEQFF
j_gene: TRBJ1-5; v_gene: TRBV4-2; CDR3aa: CASSQGIPGQSEYSNQPQHF
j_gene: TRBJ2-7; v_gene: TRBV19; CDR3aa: CASSIDGQTYEQYF
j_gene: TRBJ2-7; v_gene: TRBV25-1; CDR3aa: CASSDYRALSYEQYF
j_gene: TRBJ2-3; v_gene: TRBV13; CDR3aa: CASTPSGRTDTQYF
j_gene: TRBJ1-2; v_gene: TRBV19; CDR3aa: CASRLTSPGGYTF
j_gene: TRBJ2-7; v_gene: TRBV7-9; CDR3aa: CASSLGQDHEQYF
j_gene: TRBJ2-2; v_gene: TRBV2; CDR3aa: CARTGTGGIGELFF
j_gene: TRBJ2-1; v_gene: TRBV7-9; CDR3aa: CASSLGLAGSNEQFF
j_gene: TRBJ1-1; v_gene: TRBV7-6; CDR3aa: CASSPWTGGANTEAFF
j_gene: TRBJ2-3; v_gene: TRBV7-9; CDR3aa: CASSSGLRDTQYF
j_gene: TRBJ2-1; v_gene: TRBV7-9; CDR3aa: CASSSMGAEQFF
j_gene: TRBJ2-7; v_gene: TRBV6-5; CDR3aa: CASSYAPLSSYEQYF
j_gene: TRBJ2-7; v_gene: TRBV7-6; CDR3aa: CASSLTQGHEQYF
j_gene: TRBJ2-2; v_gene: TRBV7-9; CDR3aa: CASSQGLAGEGGELFF
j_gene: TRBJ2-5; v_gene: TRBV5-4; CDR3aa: CASSSPLGEEGETQYF
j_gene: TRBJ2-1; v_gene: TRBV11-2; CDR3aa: CASSFYWTGSHNEQFF
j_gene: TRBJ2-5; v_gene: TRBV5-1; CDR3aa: CASSLWGLQETQYF
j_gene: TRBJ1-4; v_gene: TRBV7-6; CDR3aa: CASSWGPSEKLFF
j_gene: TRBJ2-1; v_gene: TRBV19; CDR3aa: CASSIWRSEQFF
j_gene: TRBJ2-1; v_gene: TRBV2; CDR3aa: CASRTGPYNEQFF
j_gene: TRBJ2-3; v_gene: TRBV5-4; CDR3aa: CASSLIPETSTDTQYF
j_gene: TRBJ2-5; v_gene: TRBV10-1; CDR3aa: CASGDGLAGAQYF
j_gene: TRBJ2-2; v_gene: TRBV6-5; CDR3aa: CASSYSLDAGELFF
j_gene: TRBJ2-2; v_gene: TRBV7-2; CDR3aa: CASSLEPSRTGELFF
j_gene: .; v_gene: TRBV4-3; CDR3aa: CASSQVVGRASYEQYF
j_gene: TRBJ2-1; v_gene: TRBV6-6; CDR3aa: CASSYVGEQFF
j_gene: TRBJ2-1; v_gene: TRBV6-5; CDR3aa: CASSYSLAGDAPFF
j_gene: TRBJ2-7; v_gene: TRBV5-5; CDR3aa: CASMGLTLYEQYF
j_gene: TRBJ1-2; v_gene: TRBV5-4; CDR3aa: CASSPRPDYGYTF
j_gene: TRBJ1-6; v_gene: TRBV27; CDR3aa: CASSLSGGALHF
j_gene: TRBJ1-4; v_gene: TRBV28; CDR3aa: CASSFRQFNNEKLFF
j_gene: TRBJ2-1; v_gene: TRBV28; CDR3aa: CASSSLTGGPYNEQFF
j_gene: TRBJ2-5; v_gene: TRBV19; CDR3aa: CASSIILVQETQYF
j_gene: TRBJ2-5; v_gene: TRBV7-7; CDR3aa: CASSLLREGETQYF
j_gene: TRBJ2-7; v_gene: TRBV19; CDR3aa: CASSIGTSGYEQYF
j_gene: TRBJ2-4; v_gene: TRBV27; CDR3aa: CASSLATPGPKPQGKNIQYF
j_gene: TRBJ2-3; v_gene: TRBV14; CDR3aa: CASSQVGGATDTQYF
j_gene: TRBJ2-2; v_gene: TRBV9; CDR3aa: CASSVEGGELFF
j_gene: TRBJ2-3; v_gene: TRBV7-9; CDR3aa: CASIPGGLRSSTDTQYF
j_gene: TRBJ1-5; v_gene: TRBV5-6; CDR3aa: CASSLGTDHQPQHF
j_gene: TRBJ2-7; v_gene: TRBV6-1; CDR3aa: CASRSDEQYF
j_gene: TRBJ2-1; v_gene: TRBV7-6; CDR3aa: CASSFVGDEQFF
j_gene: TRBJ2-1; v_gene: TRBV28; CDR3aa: CASRVRVAGSYNEQFF
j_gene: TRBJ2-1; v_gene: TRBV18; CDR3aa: CASSPPIRFEQFF
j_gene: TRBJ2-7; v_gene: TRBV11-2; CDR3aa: CASSLDRGLAGVYEQYF
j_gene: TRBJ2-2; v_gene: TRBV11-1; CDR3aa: CASSFDRRWTGELFF
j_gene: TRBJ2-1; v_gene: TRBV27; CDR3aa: CASSPGPGASNEQFF